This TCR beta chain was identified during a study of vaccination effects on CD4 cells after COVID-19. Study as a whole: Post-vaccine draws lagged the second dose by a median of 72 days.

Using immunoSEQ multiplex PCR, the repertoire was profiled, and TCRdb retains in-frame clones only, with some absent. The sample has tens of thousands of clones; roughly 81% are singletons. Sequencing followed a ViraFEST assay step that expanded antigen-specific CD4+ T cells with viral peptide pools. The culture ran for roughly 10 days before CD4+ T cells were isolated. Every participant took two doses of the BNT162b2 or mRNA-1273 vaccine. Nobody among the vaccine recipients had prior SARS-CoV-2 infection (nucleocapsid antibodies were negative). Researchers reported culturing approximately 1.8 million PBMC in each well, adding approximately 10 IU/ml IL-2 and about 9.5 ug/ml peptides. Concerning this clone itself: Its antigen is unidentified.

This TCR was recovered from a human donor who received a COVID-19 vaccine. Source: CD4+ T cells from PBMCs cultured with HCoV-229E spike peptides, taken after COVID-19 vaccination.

The CDR3 loop reads CASSPPAAPGEQYV. Here the CDR3 DNA reads TGTGCCAGCTCACCACCGGCAGCCCCCGGGGAGCAGTACGTC. The rearrangement uses TRBV18 and TRBJ2-7; D unresolved. The CDR3 has 14 residues. The germline V and J ends were trimmed by 0 bases and 7 bases, with 13 bases remaining between them. The V gene's germline CDR1 is KGHSH and CDR2 LQKENI.